This T cell receptor (beta chain) was sequenced in a study of early stage breast cancer tumors. Sequenced by immunoSEQ multiplex PCR; TCRdb stores in-frame clones only, minus some. Here the sample spans about 34,000 clones, 70% to 75% being singletons. Concerning this clone itself: Its antigen remains unknown.

Trimming took 5 bases from V and 4 from J, leaving 11 bases between them. Germline assignment: CDR1 SNHLY and CDR2 FYNNEI. CDR3 size: 13 residues. Broader study findings: Blood repertoires resembled normal breast more than tumor. Compared with adjacent normal breast tissue, tumors showed roughly 2.5-fold greater T cell density and higher clonality.

V and J are TRBV2 and TRBJ1-2; the D gene is possibly TRBD1 (5 bases). The sequenced material came from breast tumor tissue. The receptor was isolated from a person younger than 45 with breast cancer. The CDR3: CASSPGGFYGYTF. In nucleotides, the CDR3 is TGTGCCAGCAGTCCCGGGGGGTTCTATGGCTACACCTTC.